Listed below are T cell receptor beta chains from one sample, sequenced in a study of blood T cell repertoires in COVID-19. TCRdb's table, derived via immunoSEQ multiplex PCR, lists solely in-frame clones and lacks some. The sample consists of approximately 120,000 clones, over 70% of them appearing once. Sequenced: peripheral blood. The receptors shown here come from a woman between 45 and 65 years old with acute or convalescent COVID-19. Both conserved end residues are part of each CDR3. Each record gives: clone size, D gene, J gene, V gene, CDR3 protein, CDR3 DNA. A D gene is named only where the DNA matches it firmly. Size tells how often a clone was seen (once, few, many) or the class of an expanded clone, and some rows leave it out.

clone size: NA
D gene: TRBD1
J gene: TRBJ2-7
V gene: TRBV6-5
CDR3 protein: CASSSTGVGFDEQYF
CDR3 DNA: TGTGCCAGCAGTTCGACAGGGGTAGGGTTCGACGAGCAGTACTTC

clone size: NA
D gene: NA
J gene: TRBJ2-3
V gene: TRBV4-2
CDR3 protein: CASSLSIGAGGDTQYF
CDR3 DNA: TGTGCCAGCAGCTTGAGTATAGGGGCAGGGGGGGATACGCAGTATTTT

clone size: NA
D gene: TRBD1
J gene: TRBJ2-6
V gene: TRBV11-2
CDR3 protein: CASSASGTGNSGANVLTF
CDR3 DNA: TGTGCCAGCAGCGCCTCCGGGACAGGCAACTCTGGGGCCAACGTCCTGACTTTC

clone size: NA
D gene: TRBD2
J gene: TRBJ2-3
V gene: TRBV30
CDR3 protein: CAWSVPRGGRTDTQYF
CDR3 DNA: TGTGCCTGGAGTGTACCCCGCGGGGGTCGCACAGATACGCAGTATTTT

clone size: NA
D gene: TRBD2
J gene: TRBJ2-3
V gene: TRBV6-4
CDR3 protein: CASSDSMTSGSDTQYF
CDR3 DNA: TGTGCCAGCAGTGACTCAATGACTAGCGGGAGTGATACGCAGTATTTT

clone size: NA
D gene: NA
J gene: TRBJ1-3
V gene: TRBV7-2
CDR3 protein: CASSLGVVASGNTIYF
CDR3 DNA: TGTGCCAGCAGCTTAGGTGTTGTAGCCTCTGGAAACACCATATATTTT

clone size: NA
D gene: NA
J gene: TRBJ2-3
V gene: TRBV19
CDR3 protein: CASTPPGVTDTQYF
CDR3 DNA: TGTGCCAGTACTCCCCCGGGAGTCACAGATACGCAGTATTTT

clone size: NA
D gene: NA
J gene: TRBJ1-3
V gene: TRBV18
CDR3 protein: CASSPSAGPGNTIYF
CDR3 DNA: TGTGCCAGCTCACCGTCGGCAGGCCCTGGAAACACCATATATTTT

clone size: NA
D gene: NA
J gene: TRBJ1-1
V gene: TRBV11-2
CDR3 protein: CASSSRGISAFF
CDR3 DNA: TGTGCCAGCAGCAGTAGAGGCATTTCTGCTTTCTTT

clone size: once
D gene: NA
J gene: TRBJ2-1
V gene: TRBV12-2
CDR3 protein: CASRPPRRSESYNEQFF
CDR3 DNA: TGTGCAAGTCGCCCACCTCGCCGGAGTGAGTCCTACAATGAGCAGTTCTTC

clone size: NA
D gene: TRBD2
J gene: TRBJ2-2
V gene: TRBV10-3
CDR3 protein: CAISGRTSEYTGELFF
CDR3 DNA: TGTGCCATCAGTGGAAGGACTAGCGAGTACACCGGGGAGCTGTTTTTT

clone size: NA
D gene: NA
J gene: TRBJ2-6
V gene: TRBV7-9
CDR3 protein: CASSPTQGLAGANVLTF
CDR3 DNA: TGTGCCAGCAGCCCGACGCAGGGGTTGGCTGGGGCCAACGTCCTGACTTTC

clone size: NA
D gene: NA
J gene: TRBJ1-5
V gene: TRBV2
CDR3 protein: CASSPLDNQPQHF
CDR3 DNA: TGTGCCAGCAGTCCCTTAGACAATCAGCCCCAGCATTTT

clone size: once
D gene: TRBD1
J gene: TRBJ1-4
V gene: TRBV7-8
CDR3 protein: CASSARQGIEKLFF
CDR3 DNA: TGTGCCAGCAGCGCTAGACAGGGGATTGAAAAACTGTTTTTT

clone size: NA
D gene: NA
J gene: TRBJ2-3
V gene: TRBV6-5
CDR3 protein: CASLATTSTDTQYF
CDR3 DNA: TGTGCCAGCCTTGCCACTACAAGCACAGATACGCAGTATTTT

clone size: NA
D gene: NA
J gene: TRBJ1-4
V gene: TRBV7-9
CDR3 protein: CASSWGTGPNEKLFF
CDR3 DNA: TGTGCCAGCAGCTGGGGAACAGGGCCAAATGAAAAACTGTTTTTT

clone size: few
D gene: NA
J gene: TRBJ1-1
V gene: TRBV2
CDR3 protein: CASSGTRDTEAFF
CDR3 DNA: TGTGCCAGCAGTGGTACCCGAGACACTGAAGCTTTCTTT

clone size: NA
D gene: NA
J gene: TRBJ2-4
V gene: TRBV5-4
CDR3 protein: CASSFGGTVAKNIQYF
CDR3 DNA: TGTGCCAGCAGCTTTGGAGGGACAGTGGCCAAAAACATTCAGTACTTC

clone size: NA
D gene: TRBD2
J gene: TRBJ2-7
V gene: TRBV5-1
CDR3 protein: CASSLLAGGSYEQYF
CDR3 DNA: TGCGCCAGCAGTCTACTAGCGGGAGGTTCATACGAGCAGTACTTC

clone size: NA
D gene: NA
J gene: TRBJ2-1
V gene: TRBV6-1
CDR3 protein: CASSEAVAYNEQFF
CDR3 DNA: TGTGCCAGCAGTGAGGCGGTAGCGTACAATGAGCAGTTCTTC

clone size: many
D gene: TRBD2
J gene: TRBJ2-3
V gene: TRBV5-1
CDR3 protein: CASRWGGIADTQYF
CDR3 DNA: TGCGCCAGCAGATGGGGGGGAATCGCAGATACGCAGTATTTT

clone size: NA
D gene: NA
J gene: TRBJ1-4
V gene: TRBV5-8
CDR3 protein: CASSLAKEELYREKLFF
CDR3 DNA: TGTGCCAGCAGCTTGGCCAAAGAAGAGCTTTATCGTGAAAAACTGTTTTTT

clone size: NA
D gene: NA
J gene: TRBJ2-1
V gene: TRBV10-3
CDR3 protein: CAISEKGGRPSYNEQFF
CDR3 DNA: TGTGCCATCAGTGAGAAGGGGGGGCGCCCCTCCTACAATGAGCAGTTCTTC

clone size: NA
D gene: TRBD2
J gene: TRBJ2-5
V gene: TRBV24-1
CDR3 protein: CATSAALAGQETQYF
CDR3 DNA: TGTGCCACCAGTGCCGCCCTAGCGGGACAAGAGACCCAGTACTTC

clone size: NA
D gene: NA
J gene: TRBJ1-4
V gene: TRBV7-9
CDR3 protein: CASSRRQSTNEKLFF
CDR3 DNA: TGTGCCAGCAGCCGCAGACAGTCAACTAATGAAAAACTGTTTTTT

clone size: NA
D gene: TRBD2
J gene: TRBJ2-7
V gene: TRBV11-2
CDR3 protein: CASKREGGSLEQYF
CDR3 DNA: TGTGCCAGCAAGCGGGAGGGGGGCTCCCTGGAGCAGTACTTC

clone size: NA
D gene: TRBD2
J gene: TRBJ2-5
V gene: TRBV9
CDR3 protein: CASSATPGLVETQYF
CDR3 DNA: TGTGCCAGCAGCGCGACCCCCGGACTAGTGGAGACCCAGTACTTC

clone size: NA
D gene: TRBD1
J gene: TRBJ2-5
V gene: TRBV10-3
CDR3 protein: CAISLSQGALGETQYF
CDR3 DNA: TGTGCCATCAGCCTTTCACAGGGGGCGCTCGGGGAGACCCAGTACTTC

clone size: NA
D gene: TRBD1
J gene: TRBJ2-7
V gene: TRBV6-1
CDR3 protein: CASSEASDRHEQYF
CDR3 DNA: TGTGCCAGCAGTGAAGCGTCGGACAGGCACGAGCAGTACTTC

clone size: once
D gene: NA
J gene: TRBJ2-7
V gene: TRBV27
CDR3 protein: CASSFGLGSNEQYF
CDR3 DNA: TGTGCCAGCAGTTTCGGCCTAGGGAGTAACGAGCAGTACTTC

clone size: NA
D gene: TRBD1
J gene: TRBJ1-3
V gene: TRBV5-4
CDR3 protein: CASTLDRVANTIYF
CDR3 DNA: TGTGCCAGCACCTTAGACAGGGTAGCAAACACCATATATTTT

clone size: NA
D gene: TRBD1
J gene: TRBJ1-5
V gene: TRBV5-6
CDR3 protein: CASSIQGASQPQHF
CDR3 DNA: TGTGCCAGCAGCATTCAGGGGGCGAGTCAGCCCCAGCATTTT

clone size: NA
D gene: NA
J gene: TRBJ1-4
V gene: TRBV14
CDR3 protein: CASSHGGTNEKLFF
CDR3 DNA: TGTGCCAGCAGCCATGGGGGGACTAATGAAAAACTGTTTTTT

clone size: NA
D gene: NA
J gene: TRBJ2-3
V gene: TRBV18
CDR3 protein: CASSRATASTDTQYF
CDR3 DNA: TGTGCCAGCTCACGAGCGACAGCTAGCACAGATACGCAGTATTTT

clone size: NA
D gene: NA
J gene: TRBJ2-2
V gene: TRBV28
CDR3 protein: CASSLGRGFTGELFF
CDR3 DNA: TGTGCCAGCAGTTTGGGCCGGGGGTTCACCGGGGAGCTGTTTTTT

clone size: once
D gene: TRBD1
J gene: TRBJ1-1
V gene: TRBV19
CDR3 protein: CASSPRDRLGTEAFF
CDR3 DNA: TGTGCCAGTAGTCCGAGGGACAGACTGGGGACTGAAGCTTTCTTT

clone size: NA
D gene: NA
J gene: TRBJ1-6
V gene: TRBV6-6
CDR3 protein: CASNYNRGHPSPLHF
CDR3 DNA: TGTGCCAGCAACTATAACCGGGGACACCCTTCACCCCTCCACTTT

clone size: NA
D gene: NA
J gene: TRBJ1-1
V gene: TRBV2
CDR3 protein: CASRAGFNTEAFF
CDR3 DNA: TGTGCCAGCAGGGCAGGGTTTAACACTGAAGCTTTCTTT

clone size: once
D gene: NA
J gene: TRBJ2-5
V gene: TRBV7-2
CDR3 protein: CASTGGEETQYF
CDR3 DNA: TGTGCCAGCACCGGAGGGGAGGAGACCCAGTACTTC

clone size: NA
D gene: NA
J gene: TRBJ2-7
V gene: TRBV7-9
CDR3 protein: CASSLTGPYEQYF
CDR3 DNA: TGTGCCAGCAGCTTAACAGGTCCCTACGAGCAGTACTTC

clone size: NA
D gene: NA
J gene: TRBJ1-6
V gene: TRBV7-6
CDR3 protein: CASSLYIGRASSPLHF
CDR3 DNA: TGTGCCAGCAGCTTATATATTGGCAGGGCATCTTCACCCCTCCACTTT

clone size: NA
D gene: NA
J gene: TRBJ1-5
V gene: TRBV5-5
CDR3 protein: CASSLSVGSNQPQHF
CDR3 DNA: TGTGCCAGCAGCTTGTCTGTAGGGAGCAACCAGCCCCAGCATTTT

clone size: NA
D gene: NA
J gene: TRBJ2-7
V gene: TRBV18
CDR3 protein: CASSPVRQFYEQYF
CDR3 DNA: TGTGCCAGCTCACCAGTGAGACAGTTCTACGAGCAGTACTTC

clone size: NA
D gene: TRBD1
J gene: TRBJ1-2
V gene: TRBV18
CDR3 protein: CASSPGQTTLGDYGYTF
CDR3 DNA: TGTGCCAGCTCACCGGGACAGACTACCCTAGGCGACTATGGCTACACCTTC

clone size: NA
D gene: NA
J gene: TRBJ1-1
V gene: TRBV19
CDR3 protein: CASRSLDRVNTEAFF
CDR3 DNA: TGTGCCAGTAGATCCCTCGACAGAGTGAACACTGAAGCTTTCTTT

clone size: NA
D gene: TRBD1
J gene: TRBJ1-5
V gene: TRBV19
CDR3 protein: CASSTDRGNQPQHF
CDR3 DNA: TGTGCCAGTAGTACGGACAGGGGCAATCAGCCCCAGCATTTT